This T cell receptor (beta chain) was identified during a study of blood T cell repertoires in COVID-19. Study at large: There were acute and convalescent COVID-19 samples, and they came from the United States, Italy and Spain. Sample material is recorded as cDNA or gDNA derived from T cells, B-cell-depleted T cells, or PBMCs.

The V and J ends lost 4 bases and 4 bases respectively, with 19 bases between them. This CDR3 is 16 amino acids long. Germline V gives CDR1 LGHNA, CDR2 YNFKEQ. Original data processing: The authors estimated nucleated cell counts from reference gene primer amplification. Libraries were prepared by immunoSEQ multiplex PCR; TCRdb keeps only in-frame clonotypes and omits some of them. Clonal size and the V and J genes are those of that table, whereas D and trimming came from the DNA. The table shows roughly 180,000 clones, with 76% occurring only once. The chain links TRBV4-2 to TRBJ2-5; D unresolved. The TCR sequence derives from a woman between 45 and 65 years old with active or convalescent COVID-19. The sequencing input was peripheral blood. The CDR3 DNA is TGTGCCAGCAGCCGCGCCGAGACTTCTTCGGGAGAGACCCAGTACTTC. Its translation is CASSRAETSSGETQYF.